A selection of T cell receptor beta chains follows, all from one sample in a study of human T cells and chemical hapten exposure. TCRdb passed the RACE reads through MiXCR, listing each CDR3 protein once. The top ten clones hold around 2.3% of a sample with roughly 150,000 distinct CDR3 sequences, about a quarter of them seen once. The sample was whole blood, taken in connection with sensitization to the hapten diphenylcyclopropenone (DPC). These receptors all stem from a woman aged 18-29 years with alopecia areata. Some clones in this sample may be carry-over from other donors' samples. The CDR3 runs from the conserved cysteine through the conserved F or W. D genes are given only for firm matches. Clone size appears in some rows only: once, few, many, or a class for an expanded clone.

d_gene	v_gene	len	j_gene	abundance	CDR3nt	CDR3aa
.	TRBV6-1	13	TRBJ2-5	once	TGTGCCAGCAGTGAAAAAGGCCTCGAGACCCAGTACTTC	CASSEKGLETQYF
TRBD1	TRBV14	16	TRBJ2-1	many	TGTGCCAGCAGCCTTCAGGGGGAGAGCTCCTACAATGAGCAGTTCTTC	CASSLQGESSYNEQFF
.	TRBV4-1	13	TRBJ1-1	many	TGCGCCAGCAGCCAAGAGCCGGACACTGAAGCTTTCTTT	CASSQEPDTEAFF
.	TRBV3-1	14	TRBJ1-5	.	TGTGCCAGCAGCCAAGTAGGGGCCAATCAGCCCCAGCATTTT	CASSQVGANQPQHF
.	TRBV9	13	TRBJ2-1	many	TGTGCCAGCAGCCTGAGCTCCTACAATGAGCAGTTCTTC	CASSLSSYNEQFF
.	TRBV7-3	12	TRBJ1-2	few	TGTGCCAGCAGCTCACCAGAGCGGGGCTACACCTTC	CASSSPERGYTF
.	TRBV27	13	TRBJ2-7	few	TGTGCCAGCAGTTTAAGGGGCTACTACGAGCAGTACTTC	CASSLRGYYEQYF
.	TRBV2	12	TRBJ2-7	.	TGTGCCAGCAGTGATATGGGTTACGAGCAGTACTTC	CASSDMGYEQYF
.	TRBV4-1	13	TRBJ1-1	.	TGCGCCAGCAGCCAAGTGGGGGCGGTTGAAGCTTTCTTT	CASSQVGAVEAFF
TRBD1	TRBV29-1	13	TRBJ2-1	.	TGCAGCGTCGACAGGGCCCGGGTCAATGAGCAGTTCTTC	CSVDRARVNEQFF
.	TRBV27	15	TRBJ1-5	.	TGTGCCAGCAGTCCCACAGGGCGGGATAACGAGCCCCAGCATTTT	CASSPTGRDNEPQHF
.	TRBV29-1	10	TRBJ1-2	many	TGCAGCGTTGAAGAGGGTGGCTACACCTTC	CSVEEGGYTF
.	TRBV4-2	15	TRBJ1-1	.	TGTGCCAGCAGCCAAGATGGGGGGAGTAACACTGAAGCTTTCTTT	CASSQDGGSNTEAFF
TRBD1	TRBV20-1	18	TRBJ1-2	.	TGCAGTGCTTCTACGCCCTATTCGGCAGGCAGGGGGAGGGATGGCTACACCTTC	CSASTPYSAGRGRDGYTF
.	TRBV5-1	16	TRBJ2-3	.	TGCGCCAGCAGCTTGAGATTAGCGGCCAGCACAGATACGCAGTATTTT	CASSLRLAASTDTQYF
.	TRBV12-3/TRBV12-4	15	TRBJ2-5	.	TGTGCCAGCAGGCACGGCCTGGGGCTAGGAAAGACCCAGTACTTC	CASRHGLGLGKTQYF
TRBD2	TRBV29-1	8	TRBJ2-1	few	TGCAGCGTTCCGGGAGGGTTCTTC	CSVPGGFF
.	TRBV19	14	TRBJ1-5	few	TGTGCCAGTAGTGGGACGGGGATCCATCAGCCCCAGCATTTT	CASSGTGIHQPQHF
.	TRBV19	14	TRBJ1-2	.	TGTGCCAGTAGTATGGGGCCCACCAGAGAGGGCTACACCTTC	CASSMGPTREGYTF
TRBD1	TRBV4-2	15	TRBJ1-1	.	TGTGCCAGCAGCCAAGGGGACAGGACGAACACTGAAGCTTTCTTT	CASSQGDRTNTEAFF
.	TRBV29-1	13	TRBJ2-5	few	TGCAGCGGGGGCTCGGGGGGCGGTGGGACCCAGTACTTC	CSGGSGGGGTQYF
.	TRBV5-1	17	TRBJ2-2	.	TGCGCCAGCAGCCTATCCCGGGCAGGCCGGAACACCGGGGAGCTGTTTTTT	CASSLSRAGRNTGELFF
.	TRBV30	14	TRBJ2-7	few	TGTGCCTGGGGTAGGGGAAGGGTTTCCTACGAGCAGTACTTC	CAWGRGRVSYEQYF
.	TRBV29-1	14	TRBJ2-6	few	TGCAGCGTCCTGACGGGCGGAGGGGCCAACGTCCTGACTTTC	CSVLTGGGANVLTF
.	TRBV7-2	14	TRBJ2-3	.	TGTGCCAGCAGCACATCTACGTTAACAGATACGCAGTATTTT	CASSTSTLTDTQYF
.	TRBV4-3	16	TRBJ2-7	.	TGCGCCAGCAGCCAAGATTGGTCAGGGGACCTTGGCGAGCAGTACTTC	CASSQDWSGDLGEQYF
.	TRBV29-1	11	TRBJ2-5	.	TGCAGCGTTGAAGACGGGGGAGTGGGGTACTTC	CSVEDGGVGYF
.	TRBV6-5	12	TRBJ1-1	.	TGTGCCAGCAGTTACTCACGGGGGGAGGCTTTCTTT	CASSYSRGEAFF
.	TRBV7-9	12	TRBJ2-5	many	TGTGCCAGCAGCTTAGCTCTGGAGACCCAGTACTTC	CASSLALETQYF
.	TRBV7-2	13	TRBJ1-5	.	TGTGCCAGCGCGGAAAGGGTGAATCAGCCCCAGCATTTT	CASAERVNQPQHF
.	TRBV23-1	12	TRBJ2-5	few	TGCGCCAGCAGTCAACCGCGTAGACCGGACACGTTC	CASSQPRRPDTF
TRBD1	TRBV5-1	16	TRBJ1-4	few	TGCGCCAGCAGCTTGGTGCCCCAAGACAGGGGTGAAAAACTGTTTTTT	CASSLVPQDRGEKLFF
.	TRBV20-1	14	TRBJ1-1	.	TGCAGTGCTAGTTTTGTGGGACGAGGCACTGAAGCTTTCTTT	CSASFVGRGTEAFF
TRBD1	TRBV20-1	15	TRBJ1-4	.	TGCAGTGCTAGGAGGACAGGGGGTAATAATGAAAAACTGTTTTTT	CSARRTGGNNEKLFF
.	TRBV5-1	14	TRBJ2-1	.	TGCGCCAGCAGCACAAAGGGGGTTGAGGGTGAGCAGTTCTTC	CASSTKGVEGEQFF
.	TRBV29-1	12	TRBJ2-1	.	TGCAGCGTTGAGGGGGAAGTTGTTGAGCAGTTCTTC	CSVEGEVVEQFF
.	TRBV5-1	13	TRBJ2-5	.	TGCGCCAGCAGCTTGTCGCTCCAAGAGACCCAGTACTTC	CASSLSLQETQYF
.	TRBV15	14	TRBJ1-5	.	TGTGCCACCAGCAGAGGGGAGAGGGATCAGCCCCAGCATTTT	CATSRGERDQPQHF
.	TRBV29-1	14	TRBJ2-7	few	TGCAGCGTTGAAGATCCGGGGGGCAACTACGAGCAGTACTTC	CSVEDPGGNYEQYF
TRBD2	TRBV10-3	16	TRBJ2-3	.	TGTGCCATCAGCCTGACTAGCGGGGGGGCAGGAGATACGCAGTATTTT	CAISLTSGGAGDTQYF
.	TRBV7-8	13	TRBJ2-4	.	TGTGCCAGCAGCTCCCGCGCCTCGTACATTCAGTACTTC	CASSSRASYIQYF
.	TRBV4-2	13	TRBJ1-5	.	TGTGCCAGCAGCCAAGATTTACTTCAGCCCCAGCATTTT	CASSQDLLQPQHF
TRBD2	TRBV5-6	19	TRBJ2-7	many	TGTGCCAGCAGCCGTCGCACAGGGGGCGCGAGGACTAGCGGGAGTGGTGAGTACTTC	CASSRRTGGARTSGSGEYF
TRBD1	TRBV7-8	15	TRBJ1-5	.	TGTGCGTCTACGTCGACAGGGGGGATTGATCAGCCCCAGCATTTT	CASTSTGGIDQPQHF
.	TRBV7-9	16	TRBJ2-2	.	TGTGCCAGCAGCCCCGGGGACACCAGCTACACCGGGGAGCTGTTTTTT	CASSPGDTSYTGELFF
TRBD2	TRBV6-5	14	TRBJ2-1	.	TGTGCCAGCAGTTTGGGACTAGCGGGAGGTACAGAGTTCTTC	CASSLGLAGGTEFF
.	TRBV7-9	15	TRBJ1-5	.	TGTGCCAGCAGCCAGTTTGGGGTTAGCAATCAGCCCCAGCATTTT	CASSQFGVSNQPQHF
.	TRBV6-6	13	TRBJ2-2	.	TGTGCCAGCGGTGGCCGGGGTACCGGGGAGCTGTTTTTT	CASGGRGTGELFF
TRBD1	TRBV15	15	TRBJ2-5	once	TGTGCCACGGCATTAGACAGGGCGTACCAAGAGACCCAGTACTTC	CATALDRAYQETQYF
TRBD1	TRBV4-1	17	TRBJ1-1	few	TGCGCCAGCAGGGATTTCAGGGGGCGAAGGGAGAACACTGAAGCTTTCTTT	CASRDFRGRRENTEAFF
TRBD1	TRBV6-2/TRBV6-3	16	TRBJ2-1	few	TGTGCCAGCAGTTACTCGACAGGGCCCCTTTGGAATGAGCAGTTCTTC	CASSYSTGPLWNEQFF